Below, one T cell receptor (beta chain) is given with its context. What it binds is unknown. This sample was taken from a study of blood T cells in healthy people across ages. The V gene lost 7 bases and the J gene lost 4 bases, with 14 bases spanning the gap. The germline CDR1 and CDR2 sequences are MDHEN and SYDVKM. The CDR3 contains 13 residues. Combining a sample-barcoded 5' primer with a J-beta primer mix, a second PCR ran for 7 to 11 cycles. Via MiXCR, TCRdb re-called the 5' RACE reads, giving one row per CDR3 protein. The table has about 1 million distinct CDR3 sequences, 40% to 55% seen once. General study points: Significant beta diversity loss was already apparent by age roughly 40, declining roughly linearly.

The chain carries TRBV28 and TRBJ2-7, with D hard to call. This sequence was found in a woman aged 60-70 years in good health. Sample: blood. DNA for the CDR3: TGTGCCAGCACCGGTGACCGACCTTACGAGCAGTACTTC. Translation: CASTGDRPYEQYF.